The 7 T cell receptor beta chains below come from one sample, sequenced in a study of T cells after yellow fever vaccination. TCRdb analysed the 5' RACE reads with MiXCR anew, one entry per CDR3 protein. The data hold 250,000 or so distinct CDR3 sequences, with approximately 6.7% observed a single time. Here the sequenced sample was CD4+ T cells sorted from PBMCs, taken on the day of the yellow fever booster vaccination. The source is a man aged 25 to 40 who received the YFV17D yellow fever vaccine.

This clonotype was found many times. V and J are TRBV20-1 and TRBJ2-3; D is ambiguous. This CDR3 region has 12 residues. Germline lookup yields CDR1 DFQATT and CDR2 SNEGSKA (reference sequence). With 8 bases removed from V and 5 bases from J, the gap between germline ends came to 14 bases. Here the CDR3 reads CSFRGWGDTQYF. The CDR3 DNA follows: TGCAGTTTCCGTGGGTGGGGAGATACGCAGTATTTT.

The chain links TRBV7-9 to TRBJ1-3; 12 bases match TRBD1. J lost 3 bases, V lost 5 bases, and 8 bases had no gene match. CDR1 and CDR2 (germline): SEHNR, FQNEAQ (reference sequence). This CDR3 comprises 17 residues. The CDR3 region has the DNA TGTGCCAGCAGCCCCGGGACAGGGGGCTATAGTGGAAACACCATATATTTT. It is translated as CASSPGTGGYSGNTIYF.

This clonotype has at least ten counts. The chain joins TRBV7-9 to TRBJ2-7; 9 bases are a match to TRBD1. The junction had 3 bases not matched to a gene; V was cut back by 4 bases and J by 8 bases. Germline V lookup: CDR1 SEHNR, CDR2 FQNEAQ (reference sequence). This CDR3 region has 12 residues. The CDR3 region is CASSSGQGKQYF. The CDR3 DNA follows: TGTGCCAGCAGCTCCGGACAGGGGAAGCAGTACTTC.

This clonotype occurred many times. The V call is TRBV15, the J call TRBJ2-3, with D possibly being TRBD1 (6 bases). The CDR3 runs 17 residues. CDR1 and CDR2 (germline): LNHNV, YYDKDF (reference sequence). V shed 1 base and J shed 3 bases, with 17 bases lying between them. CDR3 amino acids: CATSRGDQGWPTDTQYF. CDR3 sequence (DNA): TGTGCCACCAGCAGAGGAGACCAGGGGTGGCCTACAGATACGCAGTATTTT.

This clonotype has ten or more counts. The gene calls are TRBV29-1 and TRBJ2-3; perhaps TRBD1 as D (6 bases). Germline CDR1 SQVTM, CDR2 ANQGSEA. V dropped 8 bases and J dropped 5 bases, with 26 bases sitting between them. This CDR3 is built from 16 residues. The CDR3 DNA sequence: TGCAGCTCCTTCCGCCTCACAACAGGGTCGAGAGATACGCAGTATTTT. Protein: CSSFRLTTGSRDTQYF.

The chain has TRBV7-6 and TRBJ2-5; D remains unclear. Trimming pared 1 base from V and 1 base from J, leaving 13 bases between. CDR1 is SGHVS and CDR2 is FNYEAQ in the germline V gene. The CDR3 has 16 amino acids. The DNA of the CDR3 is TGTGCCAGCAGCTTAGATGGTCCGGCAGGCCAAGAGACCCAGTACTTC. The encoded protein is CASSLDGPAGQETQYF.

V usage is TRBV28 and J usage is TRBJ2-7; either TRBD1 or TRBD2 may fit D (6 bases each). V was trimmed by 10 bases and J by 1 base, leaving 17 bases between them. Germline assignment: CDR1 MDHEN and CDR2 SYDVKM. The CDR3 totals 14 residues. CDR3 DNA sequence: TGTGCCACCCAGTGGGGGGCTAGATCCTACGAGCAGTACTTC. Translating gives CATQWGARSYEQYF. The whole variable domain, remainder taken from reference TRBV28 and TRBJ2-7, is DVKVTQSSRYLVKRTGEKVFLECVQDMDHENMFWYRQDPGLGLRLIYFSYDVKMKEKGDIPEGYSVSREKKERFSLILESASTNQTSMYLCATQWGARSYEQYFGPGTRLTVT.